This entry features one TCR beta chain sequence. Its matching antigen is unknown. The data originate from a study of CD8 T cells in ankylosing spondylitis. TCRdb re-analysed the 5' RACE reads in MiXCR, keeping a single row per CDR3 protein. The sample consists of fewer than 250,000 distinct CDR3 sequences, 20% to 30% of them appearing once. V was clipped by 5 bases and J by 5 bases; unmatched bases: 6. Germline CDR1 reads PRHDT; CDR2 reads FYEKMQ (reference sequence). This CDR3 has 17 residues. Findings of the study overall: Typical of ankylosing spondylitis blood, it appeared, was a TCR beta motif of 7 or 8 highly homologous variants.

What was sequenced was blood, either unsorted or a sorted T cell fraction (not recorded which). This clonotype was obtained from a male donor with ankylosing spondylitis or in good health (not recorded which). The chain carries TRBV13 and TRBJ2-4; 16 nucleotides align to TRBD2. CDR3 sequence (DNA): TGTGCCAGCAGCCAAGGGACTAGCGGGAGGGCCGAAAACATTCAGTACTTC. Protein: CASSQGTSGRAENIQYF.